This T cell receptor (beta chain) is from a study of T-cell memory formation after mild COVID-19. Study-wide points: Clones contracting across day 15 to 85 had a balanced CD4/CD8 profile; later expanding clones leaned CD4+.

This clonotype was seen many times. Its antigen remains unknown. Constant-segment primers served in 5'RACE that generated TCR alpha and TCR beta cDNA libraries bearing sample barcodes and UMIs. TCRdb itself ran the 5' RACE reads through MiXCR, one entry per CDR3 protein. The table includes a few hundred thousand distinct CDR3 sequences, about 16% detected once. The TCR sequence derives from a man aged 18 to 30 who had mild COVID-19 (a few samples of this study predate the infection). Cell type and time point are not known. What was sequenced was PBMCs or a T cell subset sorted from them (not recorded which).

CDR3 sequence: CASSQERGLYNEQFF. CDR3 coding DNA: TGCGCCAGCAGCCAAGAGCGGGGGCTTTACAATGAGCAGTTCTTC. The J gene is TRBJ2-1, the V gene TRBV4-3; D perhaps matches TRBD2 (7 bases). From germline, CDR1 is LGHNA and CDR2 YSLEER. This CDR3 contains 15 residues. V lost 0 bases and J 4 bases, leaving 10 bases between the germline ends.